This entry is about one TCR beta chain. CDR3 size: 17 residues. Trimming took 0 bases from V and 7 from J, leaving 16 bases between them. Germline values: CDR1 SGHAT, CDR2 FQNNGV. Libraries were prepared by immunoSEQ multiplex PCR; TCRdb keeps only in-frame clonotypes and omits some of them. The repertoire includes roughly 2.5 million clones, more than 80% of them detected once, and about 0.13% sits in the top ten. The record originates from a study of shared clonotypes between healthy human individuals. Sequencing input: naive CD4+ T cells sorted from blood. Subset in this sample: CD45RA+ positively selected. The chain carries TRBV11-2 and TRBJ1-6; TRBD1 is a possible D gene (6 bases). The TCR comes from a young man in good health. The CDR3 sequence is CASSLDGAGAGNSPLHF. CDR3 bases: TGTGCCAGCAGCTTAGATGGTGCAGGGGCGGGAAATTCACCCCTCCACTTT. The variable domain in full, with the rest retrieved from reference TRBV11-2 and TRBJ1-6, is EAGVAQSPRYKIIEKRQSVAFWCNPISGHATLYWYQQILGQGPKLLIQFQNNGVVDDSQLPKDRFSAERLKGVDSTLKIQPAKLEDSAVYLCASSLDGAGAGNSPLHFGNGTRLTVT.